The present TCR beta chain was sequenced within a study of blood T cell repertoires in COVID-19. Across the whole study: The cDNA or gDNA used as material had been derived from T cells, B-cell-depleted T cells, or PBMCs.

The CDR3 is 15 residues long. Germline CDR1 MDHEN, CDR2 SYDVKM. With 7 bases removed from V and 0 bases from J, the gap between germline ends came to 10 bases. Method: immunoSEQ multiplex PCR; TCRdb's copy keeps in-frame clones and lacks some. The sample records roughly 340,000 clones, 89% being singletons. Sequencing used peripheral blood. The receptor was isolated from a woman in her twenties or thirties with COVID-19, enrolled during active disease. The V gene is TRBV28, the J gene TRBJ1-6; D remains unclear. CDR3 sequence reads: CASTLRGSYNSPLHF. CDR3 coding DNA: TGTGCCAGCACCCTCCGGGGCTCCTATAATTCACCCCTCCACTTT.